This record covers a single T cell receptor (beta chain). What it binds is not known. This sample is part of a study of cytomegalovirus exposure and HLA in healthy donors. Overall study findings and caveats: Earlier results showed most TCR beta V segments being productive about 87% or about 30% of the time. Several top significant clusters appeared, in a later analysis, to be linked to common viral pathogens.

Looked up from germline, CDR1 is MDHEN and CDR2 is SYDVKM. The CDR3 runs to 14 residues. V gave up 2 bases and J gave up 5 bases; unmatched junction bases: 4. PCR employed 60 Vbeta and 13 Jbeta primers. Sequenced by immunoSEQ multiplex PCR; TCRdb stores in-frame clones only, minus some. The table records under 150,000 clones, roughly 89% of them present only once. The rearrangement links TRBV28 to TRBJ1-1, with 8 bases identical to TRBD1. Sequences were obtained from PBMCs. This clonotype originated in a woman aged 25 to 45 in good health and CMV-seronegative. This CDR3 reads CASSLGTGGTEAFF. The CDR3, as DNA: TGTGCCAGCAGTTTAGGAACAGGGGGAACTGAAGCTTTCTTT.